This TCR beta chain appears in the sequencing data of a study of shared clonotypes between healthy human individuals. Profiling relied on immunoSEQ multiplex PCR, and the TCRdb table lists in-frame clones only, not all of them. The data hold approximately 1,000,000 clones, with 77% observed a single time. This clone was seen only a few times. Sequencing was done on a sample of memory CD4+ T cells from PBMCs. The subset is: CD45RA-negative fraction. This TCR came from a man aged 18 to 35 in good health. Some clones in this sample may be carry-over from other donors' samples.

This CDR3 is CASSQGGLEGEKLFF. CDR3 bases: TGCGCCAGCAGCCAAGGGGGCTTGGAGGGAGAAAAACTGTTTTTT. The chain recombines TRBV4-3 with TRBJ1-4; perhaps TRBD1 as D (5 bases). Per germline, CDR1 LGHNA and CDR2 YSLEER. Trimming pared 1 base from V and 8 bases from J, leaving 14 bases between. The CDR3 spans 15 residues.